This T cell receptor (beta chain) was sequenced during a study of T-cell reconstitution after alpha-beta-depleted transplantation in children. Unique molecular identifiers featured in how the TCRbeta library was prepared. MiXCR, applied by TCRdb to the PCR reads, yields one record per CDR3 protein. Of fewer than 550,000 distinct CDR3 sequences in the sample, approximately 10% are singletons; the top ten hold 4.5% to 6%. There are 14 residues in the CDR3. Germline values: CDR1 SNHLY, CDR2 FYNNEI. Trimming took off 8 bases at V and 5 bases at J, with 18 bases between the two ends. This clonotype was sampled from a human donor who donated a stem cell graft to a child with acute myeloid leukemia. The V gene is TRBV2, the J gene TRBJ2-5, with a weak D call TRBD1 (6 bases). The sample consisted of PBMCs from the stem cell graft donor, taken from the stem cell graft. The CDR3 here is CASERDKGWETQYF. In DNA, the CDR3 is TGTGCCAGCGAACGGGACAAAGGATGGGAGACCCAGTACTTC.